This TCR beta chain was retrieved from a study of CD8+ T cells in alopecia areata. The CDR3 spans 11 residues. Looked up from germline, CDR1 is SQVTM and CDR2 is ANQGSEA. V lost 6 bases and J lost 1, with 6 bases in between. Treatment specified: oral pan-JAK inhibitor, 5-10 mg twice daily. Reverse transcription of extracted RNA yielded cDNA, which provided the sequencing template. Method: immunoSEQ multiplex PCR; TCRdb's copy keeps in-frame clones and lacks some. The data contain about 190,000 clones, about three fifths of them singletons. The rearrangement uses TRBV29-1 and TRBJ1-1; D is unclear. The clonotype comes from a human donor with alopecia areata. This specimen was CD4+ T cells sorted from blood, taken at week 24, from a patient treated with tofacitinib. CDR3 sequence reads: CSVYTNTEAFF. DNA of the CDR3: TGCAGCGTGTACACGAACACTGAAGCTTTCTTT.